This TCR beta chain came from a study of post-analysis software for immune sequencing data. The overall study: Relapsing-remitting, secondary progressive and progressive-relapsing multiple sclerosis were all included among the disease courses. Notes on the study in general: Strong same-batch co-clustering of samples appeared with F measure clustering. Compared with controls, patients showed significantly lower normalized Chao1 diversity.

With respect to this clonotype: Its target is not known.

Incorporated into the TCR beta cDNA libraries were unique molecular identifiers, which served to reduce PCR and sequencing biases. T cells numbering roughly 0.85 to 11 million gave rise to a few hundred thousand cDNA molecules. Using its own MiXCR run on the PCR reads, TCRdb lists one record per CDR3 protein. The data show fewer than 850,000 distinct CDR3 sequences, roughly 27% seen once. This TCR came from a girl aged 10 to 17 with multiple sclerosis. The source material was blood.

The CDR3 is CSARVGRSSYEQYF. The DNA of the CDR3 is TGCAGTGCTAGAGTCGGCAGAAGCTCCTACGAGCAGTACTTC. The genes are TRBV20-1 and TRBJ2-7; D unclear. The germline V gene encodes CDR1 DFQATT and CDR2 SNEGSKA (reference sequence). CDR3 length: 14 amino acids. V was pared by 1 base and J by 0 bases, with 10 bases between.